The T cell receptor (beta chain) described here comes from a study of OX40 agonist ivuxolimab in advanced cancers. Study-wide background: Averaging approximately 60 years in age, with a range of roughly 20 to 80, the cohort was about 86% male. Therapy given before enrollment (anti-PD-1, anti-PD-L1 or anti-CTLA-4) was allowed, and approximately 40% had some. Study findings and constraints: Among expanded peripheral T cells, antigen specificity went undetermined.

Per germline, CDR1 SGHDT and CDR2 YYEEEE. Between the trimmed V and J ends, which lost 2 bases and 4 bases, there was a span of 4 bases. The CDR3 spans 12 residues. Blood draws occurred at baseline, cycle 4 day 1, and cycle 7 day 1. The assay was immunoSEQ multiplex PCR, and TCRdb's table has in-frame clones only and misses some. Of some 80,000 clones in the sample, roughly 94% were seen once. Notes on this clone: Its antigen is undetermined.

This clonotype was sampled from an adult with an advanced solid tumor such as melanoma, head and neck, liver or kidney cancer. The chain uses TRBV5-6 and TRBJ2-1; D remains ambiguous. This sample comprised CD4+ or CD8+ T cells sorted from blood, obtained in a trial of the OX40 agonist ivuxolimab. The CDR3 here is CASSLMYNEQFF. CDR3 coding DNA: TGTGCCAGCAGCTTAATGTACAATGAGCAGTTCTTC.